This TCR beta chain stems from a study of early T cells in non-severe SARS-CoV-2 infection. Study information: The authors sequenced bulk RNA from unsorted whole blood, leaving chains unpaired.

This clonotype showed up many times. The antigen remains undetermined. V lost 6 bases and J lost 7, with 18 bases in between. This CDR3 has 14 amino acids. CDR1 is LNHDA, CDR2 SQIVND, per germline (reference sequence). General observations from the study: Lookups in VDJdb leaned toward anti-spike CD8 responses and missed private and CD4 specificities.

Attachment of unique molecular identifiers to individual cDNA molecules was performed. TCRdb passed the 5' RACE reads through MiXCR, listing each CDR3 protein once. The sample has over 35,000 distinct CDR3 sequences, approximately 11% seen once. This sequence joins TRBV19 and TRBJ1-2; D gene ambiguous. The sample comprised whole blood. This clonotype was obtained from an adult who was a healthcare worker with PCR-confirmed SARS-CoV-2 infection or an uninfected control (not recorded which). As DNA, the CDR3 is TGTGCCAGTAGCCCGAAAACGGACGGGGTTGGCTACACCTTC. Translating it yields CASSPKTDGVGYTF.